Here is one T cell receptor beta chain with its context. Here immunoSEQ multiplex PCR was the method, and the copy in TCRdb shows in-frame clones only, minus some. Among roughly 100,000 clones listed, approximately 87% were seen once. CDR1 MNHNS and CDR2 SASEGT come from the germline V gene. V trimming: 4 bases; J trimming: 3 bases; junction bases outside the gene matches: 2. The CDR3 runs to 14 residues. The sample comes from a study of PD-L1 blockade in urothelial cancer. Time point meaning: peripheral blood 6 weeks after treatment start. The gene calls are TRBV6-1 and TRBJ2-2; 7 positions match TRBD1. The sequence derives from a man between 65 and 85 years old with urothelial cancer. Sequenced material: PBMCs, taken around atezolizumab (anti-PD-L1) treatment. CDR3 sequence: CASSADRDTGELFF. CDR3 in DNA: TGTGCCAGCAGTGCCGACAGGGACACCGGGGAGCTGTTTTTT.